This entry describes one TCR beta chain. This clone was recorded a few times. The antigen it binds to is not known. Within one base of it there is no much larger clone, and no base qualities were kept. The data stem from a study of beta chain features in type 1 diabetes listed by TCRdb under 2018. A note on the overall study: Mean age, gender distribution, total cell number and subset yield were not different between patients and healthy donors. Across all samples, 107,917,701 sorted cells were examined, and cell number per subset correlated strongly with RNA yield. In the study, recently diagnosed type 1 diabetes patients and matched healthy donors were compared on the TCRB repertoires of their sorted circulating CD4+ T cell subsets. Whereas all 30 or so donors provided naive and central memory subsets, regulatory and stem cell-like memory subsets were isolated from just 8 patients and about 8 healthy donors. General conclusions and limits of the study: Because small numbers of individuals were included in the HLA sub-analyses, any influence of HLA type on TCRB rearrangement was left unresolved. Shorter templates might be favored by PCR, yet because patient and control samples were amplified and corrected together, any such skew would affect both groups equally. Naive, central memory and regulatory TCRB repertoires appeared more similar among patients than among healthy donors. Type 1 diabetes patients showed a moderate but significant shortening of TCRB CDR3 length in all four CD4+ subsets. At VDJ recombination sites, patients with type 1 diabetes made fewer insertions and deleted more nucleotides, a pattern implying thymic rearrangement abnormalities. Because cDNA was sequenced instead of genomic DNA, activated cells with high expression could be over-represented, although the groups did not differ in activation or CD3 levels.

At the junction V is shortened by 7 bases and J by 8 bases; bases outside the gene matches: 12. Per the germline V gene, MDHEN is the CDR1 and SYDVKM is the CDR2. Spanning cysteine to phenylalanine, the CDR3 consists of 15 amino acids. The only DNA kept is the CDR3, 45 bases in frame from the first base. All of the isolated RNA was reverse transcribed with the High Capacity cDNA Reverse Transcription Kit, so expressed TCRB transcripts were sequenced. Deep immunoSEQ sequencing was performed on naive, central memory and regulatory T cell samples, with an average of approximately 3.9 million total reads per sample. Sorted cells were lysed in RLT buffer and RNA was extracted with DNase-treated RNeasy Micro or Mini kits, depending on cell number. Each cell subset was processed on its own to prevent cross-contamination, while patient and healthy donor samples were processed together. The immunoSEQ multiplex PCR was used to amplify TCRB sequences from cDNA, generating 87-bp fragments that spanned the CDR3 region. Sequencing of the amplicons was performed on the Illumina HiSeq platform. Turning to the authors' computational methods: Synthetic template baselines were used to correct PCR bias computationally, reads within Hamming distance 2 were collapsed, and singletons that could not be merged were discarded. By aligning reads against IMGT, V, D and J genes, CDR3 length, and insertions or deletions at six rearrangement sites were assigned. Clonotype counts were normalized to sorted cell number within each subset before computing true diversity and Gini coefficients with the tcR R package. The overlap coefficient, calculated on TCRB nucleotide sequences, was used to measure repertoire sharing. Out-of-frame TCRB sequences from naive cells were analyzed to stand in for the pre-selection repertoire. TCRdb retrieved this table from immuneACCESS and kept in-frame rearrangements only. Not all clones are present; in checked studies, unresolved V genes account for under half, and no reason is known for the remainder. From that table come the V and J calls and clone size; the DNA was used to work out D and trimming. This sample lists roughly 230,000 clones; over 8.5% were detected once. Of the sample, under 0.035% falls within the top ten clones.

Each donor gave one peripheral blood draw, approximately 110 mL on average, collected into heparinised tubes. A BD FACSAria II and a panel including CD45RO, CCR7, CD25, CD127, CD95 and CD27 were used to sort naive, central memory, regulatory and stem cell-like memory CD4+ T cells. Every sorted population had a purity above 95%. PBMCs were isolated right away by Lymphoprep density gradient centrifugation and were stained directly, without culture. So that batch effects would be minimized, each experiment stained and sorted samples in pairs, pairing one healthy donor with one patient. The TCR sequence derives from a woman between 18 and 29 years old in good health. Rearrangement joined TRBV28 to TRBJ1-4; 8 middle bases align to TRBD1. Sequencing was carried out using naive CD4+ T cells from blood. In light of the paper, this sample's cell subset or site label describes: true naive CD4+ T cells. The sequenced DNA: TGTGCCAGCACAGTTTCGCCGACAGGGGTGGAAAAACTGTTTTTT. Protein translation: CASTVSPTGVEKLFF.